The next 21 T cell receptor beta chains were all read from a single sample in a study of T cells in Graves' hyperthyroidism and ophthalmopathy. RNA transcripts were the template for amplifying TCR beta CDR3 regions. Carried out on the TCR CDR3, a first-round RT-PCR used the HTBI primer set. In TCRdb, the multiplex PCR reads were re-called with MiXCR into one record per CDR3 protein. The sample includes approximately 590,000 distinct CDR3 sequences, roughly 14% seen only once; the top ten take approximately 7%. The sequencing input was blood. These TCRs come from a woman aged 25-40 years with Graves' hyperthyroidism.

There are a few counts of this clonotype. The V gene is TRBV19, the J gene TRBJ2-7; 9 nucleotides match TRBD1. The CDR3 contains 15 residues. In germline, CDR1 is LNHDA, CDR2 SQIVND (reference sequence). The V and J ends lost 3 bases and 1 base, in that order; junction bases with no gene match: 4. CDR3 DNA: TGTGCCAGTAGTATGGCCGGGACAGGGTCCTACGAGCAGTACTTC. Residues: CASSMAGTGSYEQYF.

This clonotype showed up many times. The chain joins TRBV3-1 to TRBJ2-7, with 8 bases matching TRBD2. Trimming cost V 0 bases and J 6 bases; bases outside gene matches: 7. The CDR3 is 15 amino acids. In germline, CDR1 is LGHDT, CDR2 YNNKEL (reference sequence). The CDR3 DNA is TGTGCCAGCAGCCAAGAAAGAGCGGGAGCGGTCGAGCAGTACTTC. This encodes CASSQERAGAVEQYF.

The rearrangement uses TRBV29-1 and TRBJ1-1; no clear D gene. The CDR3 has 10 amino acids. Deletions cut 5 bases from V and 6 bases from J, with 7 bases between. The germline CDR1 and CDR2 sequences are SQVTM and ANQGSEA. The CDR3 loop reads CSVYLSEAFF. DNA for the CDR3: TGCAGCGTTTACTTGTCTGAAGCTTTCTTT.

This clonotype was seen a handful of times. The rearrangement joins TRBV30 to TRBJ2-1; D assignment may be TRBD1 or TRBD2 (5 bases each). Germline CDR1 GTSNPN, CDR2 SVGIG (reference sequence). V was clipped by 2 bases and J by 8 bases, with 19 bases between them. There are 15 residues in the CDR3. Written as DNA, the CDR3 is TGTGCCTGGAGTCCTAATTCCGGGGCAGCGGATGAGCAGTTCTTC. This encodes CAWSPNSGAADEQFF.

This clonotype was seen ten or more times. The chain links TRBV11-3 to TRBJ2-1; 14 nucleotides match TRBD2. The CDR3 totals 15 residues. J lost 11 bases, V lost 1 base, and 4 bases had no gene match. The germline V gene encodes CDR1 SGHNT and CDR2 YENEEA. The CDR3 is CASSLGGLAGEQQFF. CDR3 nucleotide sequence: TGTGCCAGCAGCTTAGGGGGACTAGCGGGAGAGCAGCAGTTCTTC.

The count of this clonotype is one. A much more abundant neighbour one base away suggests this may be a read error. The chain combines TRBV5-1 with TRBJ2-2, with a possible D match to TRBD2 (6 bases). The germline gives CDR1 SGHRS, CDR2 YFSETQ. There are 14 residues in the CDR3. CDR3 nucleotides: TGCGCCAGCAACCCCATCGCGAATACCGGGGGGCTGTTTTTT. Translating it yields CASNPIANTGGLFF.

For this clonotype: Possible read error: a much larger clone is one base away. This chain connects TRBV5-1 to TRBJ2-3; TRBD1 matches at 7 bases. The J call may not be correct, given that the DNA end is closer to TRBJ1-5. CDR1 and CDR2 from the germline V gene are SGHRS and YFSETQ. This CDR3 spans 14 amino acids. Here the CDR3 DNA reads TGCGCCAGCAGCCCGGGACAGTTCACAGATACGCAGCATTTT. Translating it yields CASSPGQFTDTQHF.

This clonotype has a count of ten or more. The V call is TRBV5-1, the J call TRBJ1-4; D is perhaps TRBD1 (6 bases). The CDR3 is 15 residues long. Germline V gene lookup returns CDR1 SGHRS and CDR2 YFSETQ. Trimming took 2 bases from V and 0 from J, leaving 8 bases between them. The CDR3 DNA sequence: TGCGCCAGCAGCTTACGGACAGCAACTAATGAAAAACTGTTTTTT. It codes for CASSLRTATNEKLFF.

This clonotype occurred many times. CDR3: CSARQGRGGLGGNQPQHF. DNA for the CDR3: TGCAGTGCTAGACAGGGCAGGGGAGGGCTGGGGGGCAATCAGCCCCAGCATTTT. The chain couples TRBV20-1 to TRBJ1-5; a possible D gene is TRBD1 (6 bases). With 2 bases removed from V and 2 bases from J, the gap between germline ends came to 22 bases. The germline gives CDR1 DFQATT, CDR2 SNEGSKA (reference sequence). This CDR3 comprises 18 residues.

In DNA, the CDR3 is TGTGCCAGCAGCGCGGACCCCGGGACTAGCGGGAGTTCCTACAATGAGCAGTTCTTC. Residues: CASSADPGTSGSSYNEQFF. The V gene is TRBV9, the J gene TRBJ2-1, with 14 bases matching TRBD2. CDR1 and CDR2 (germline): SGDLS, YYNGEE. Trimming cost V 3 bases and J 1 base; bases outside gene matches: 9. This CDR3 has 19 residues. Full variable domain (missing parts from reference TRBV9 and TRBJ2-1): DSGVTQTPKHLITATGQRVTLRCSPRSGDLSVYWYQQSLDQGLQFLIQYYNGEERAKGNILERFSAQQFPDLHSELNLSSLELGDSALYFCASSADPGTSGSSYNEQFFGPGTRLTVL.

The chain links TRBV12-3 or TRBV12-4 to TRBJ2-3, with TRBD2 identical over 8 bases. The CDR3 contains 14 residues. V lost 4 bases and J lost 1; bases outside the gene matches: 1. CDR3 region: CASSWTSRTDTQYF. The CDR3 DNA reads TGTGCCAGCAGTTGGACTAGCCGCACAGATACGCAGTATTTT.

This clonotype was seen more than once but under ten times. The genes are TRBV20-1 and TRBJ2-2; D remains unclear. V lost 4 bases and J 2 bases, leaving 8 bases between the germline ends. The length of the CDR3 is 13 residues. Looked up from germline, CDR1 is DFQATT and CDR2 is SNEGSKA (reference sequence). The CDR3 nucleotides read TGCAGTGCTACCTGGAAAAACACCGGGGAGCTGTTTTTT. This gives the protein CSATWKNTGELFF.

V gene TRBV7-3 combines with J gene TRBJ2-5; 10 bases align to TRBD1. The V and J ends lost 8 bases and 1 base, in that order; junction bases with no gene match: 16. The CDR3 is 18 amino acids. CDR1 is SGHTA, CDR2 FQGTGA, per germline. DNA of the CDR3: TGTGCCAGCTCAAGACAGGGGGCGCTCAATAGGCCCCAAGAGACCCAGTACTTC. It is translated as CASSRQGALNRPQETQYF.

This clonotype was recorded at least ten times. The V gene is TRBV7-2, the J gene TRBJ2-3, with TRBD2 matching 9 bases. Unmatched junction bases numbered 9, after V lost 2 bases and J lost 0 bases. Germline CDR1 and CDR2: SGHTA and FQGNSA. This CDR3 spans 18 amino acids. CDR3 amino acids: CASSLWWREGTSTDTQYF. The CDR3 DNA reads as TGTGCCAGCAGCTTATGGTGGCGGGAGGGAACTAGCACAGATACGCAGTATTTT.

This clonotype appeared a few times. The chain recombines TRBV9 with TRBJ1-3; D unresolved. Germline lookup yields CDR1 SGDLS and CDR2 YYNGEE. The CDR3 runs 15 residues. Between the trimmed V and J ends, which lost 0 bases and 0 bases, there was a span of 7 bases. CDR3 DNA sequence: TGTGCCAGCAGCGTAGGTCTCGGCTCTGGAAACACCATATATTTT. This encodes CASSVGLGSGNTIYF.

This clonotype has ten or more counts. The chain is built from TRBV6-1 and TRBJ1-1; TRBD1 matches 8 bases. After removal of 6 bases from V and 2 bases from J, the junction contained 11 bases not matched to a gene. Germline V CDR1 and CDR2: MNHNS, SASEGT. The CDR3 runs 16 residues. The CDR3, as DNA: TGTGCCAGCAGAAACATTAAACAGGGGGGTAACACTGAAGCTTTCTTT. Residues: CASRNIKQGGNTEAFF.

This clonotype was seen repeatedly, ten times or more. This chain links TRBV20-1 with TRBJ2-1; unclear D gene. Germline-derived CDR1 and CDR2 are DFQATT and SNEGSKA (reference sequence). CDR3 length equals 14 residues. The ends were cut back, 3 bases at V and 10 bases at J, with 19 bases in the middle. CDR3 loop: CSARSEVGVGEQFF. The CDR3, as DNA: TGCAGTGCTAGGAGCGAAGTTGGGGTGGGCGAGCAGTTCTTC.

This clonotype has a count of ten or more. This rearrangement joins TRBV15 to TRBJ2-7; TRBD2 matches at 9 bases. The germline CDR1 and CDR2 sequences are LNHNV and YYDKDF (reference sequence). Trimming removed 7 bases from V and 2 bases from J; junction bases left unmatched: 6. There are 14 residues in the CDR3. For the CDR3, the DNA is TGTGCCACCAAAGAGCGGGAGGAAGCCTACGAGCAGTACTTC. This translates into CATKEREEAYEQYF.

This clonotype was found a few times. The J gene is TRBJ2-5, the V gene TRBV20-1; 10 positions agree with TRBD1. Germline CDR1 reads DFQATT; CDR2 reads SNEGSKA (reference sequence). CDR3 length: 17 amino acids. The trim removed 0 bases at V and 4 bases at J, leaving 11 bases unmatched. The CDR3 nucleotides read TGCAGTGCTAGAGACGCACAGATGACAGGGGGCTCAGAGACCCAGTACTTC. Protein sequence: CSARDAQMTGGSETQYF.

There are many counts of this clonotype. This sequence joins TRBV6-6 and TRBJ1-2; no clear D gene. The CDR3 totals 14 residues. The V end was cut by 0 bases, the J end by 3 bases, with 8 bases between. Germline CDR1 reads MNHNY; CDR2 reads SVGAGI (reference sequence). In DNA form, the CDR3 reads TGTGCCAGCAGTTACTCAAGCGTTGACTATGGCTACACCTTC. Residues: CASSYSSVDYGYTF.

This rearrangement joins TRBV15 to TRBJ2-5; D remains unclear. Germline CDR1 LNHNV, CDR2 YYDKDF (reference sequence). The germline V and J ends were trimmed by 0 bases and 4 bases, with 0 bases remaining between them. CDR3 length equals 11 residues. The CDR3 coding sequence is TGTGCCACCAGCAGAGAAGAGACCCAGTACTTC. Protein product: CATSREETQYF.